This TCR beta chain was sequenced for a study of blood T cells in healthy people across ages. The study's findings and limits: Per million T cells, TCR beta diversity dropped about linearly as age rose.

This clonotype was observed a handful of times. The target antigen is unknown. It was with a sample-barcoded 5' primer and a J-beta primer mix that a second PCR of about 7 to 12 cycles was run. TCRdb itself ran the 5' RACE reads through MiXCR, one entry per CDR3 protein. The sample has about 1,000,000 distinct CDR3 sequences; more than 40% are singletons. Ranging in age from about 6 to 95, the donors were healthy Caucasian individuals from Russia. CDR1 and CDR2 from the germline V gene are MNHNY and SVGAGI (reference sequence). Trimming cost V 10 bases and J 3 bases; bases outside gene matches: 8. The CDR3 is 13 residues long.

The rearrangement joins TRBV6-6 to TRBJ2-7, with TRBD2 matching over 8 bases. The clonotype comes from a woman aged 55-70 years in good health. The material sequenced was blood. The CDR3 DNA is TGTGCCACCGGGGAGGGACTAGGCTACGAGCAGTACTTC. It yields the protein CATGEGLGYEQYF.